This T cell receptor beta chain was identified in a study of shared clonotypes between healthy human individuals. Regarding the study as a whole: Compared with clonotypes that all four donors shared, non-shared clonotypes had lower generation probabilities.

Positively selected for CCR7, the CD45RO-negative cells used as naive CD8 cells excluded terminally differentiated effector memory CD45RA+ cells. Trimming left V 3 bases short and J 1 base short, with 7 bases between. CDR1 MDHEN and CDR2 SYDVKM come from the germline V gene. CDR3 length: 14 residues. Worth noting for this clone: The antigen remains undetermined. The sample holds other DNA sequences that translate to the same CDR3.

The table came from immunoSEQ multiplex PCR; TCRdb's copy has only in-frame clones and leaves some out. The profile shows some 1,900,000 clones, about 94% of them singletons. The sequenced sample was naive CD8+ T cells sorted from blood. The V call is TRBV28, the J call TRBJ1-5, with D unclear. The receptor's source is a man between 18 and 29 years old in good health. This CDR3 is CASSFEVSNQPQHF. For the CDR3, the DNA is TGTGCCAGCAGTTTCGAAGTGAGCAATCAGCCCCAGCATTTT.